Below, 11 T cell receptor beta chains from the same sample are listed, as sequenced in a study of neurological immune-mediated disorders. TCRdb reanalysed the 5' RACE reads using MiXCR and keeps one entry per CDR3 protein. The sample includes about 59,000 distinct CDR3 sequences, 3% to 4.5% seen only once; the top ten take under 4%. Sequencing was carried out using PBMCs. The origin of the receptors is a woman between 25 and 40 years old with multiple sclerosis.

As for this clonotype: Mismatch with germline at one junction end may stem from a read error. The gene calls are TRBV7-2 and TRBJ1-6, with D uncertain. The CDR3 runs 15 residues. Germline V gene sequence: CDR1 SGHTA, CDR2 FQGNSA. The CDR3 DNA follows: TGTGCCAGCAGTACGCTCGCCACCTATAATTCACCCCTCAACTTT. Amino acid sequence: CASSTLATYNSPLNF.

Regarding this clonotype: This CDR3 is missing its conserved last phenylalanine or tryptophan, likely due to a read error. This CDR3 is CATARFDTDTQYL. The CDR3 coding sequence is TGTGCCACCGCCCGGTTCGACACAGATACGCAGTATCTT. The J gene is TRBJ2-3, the V gene TRBV24-1, with D uncertain. CDR1 is KGHDR and CDR2 is SFDVKD in the germline V gene. The CDR3 sequence is 13 residues long. V was shortened by 9 bases and J by 2 bases, with 11 bases between the two germline ends.

This clonotype appeared many times. The V gene is TRBV12-3 or TRBV12-4, the J gene TRBJ2-7; D perhaps matches TRBD2 (6 bases). V gave up 6 bases and J gave up 5 bases, with 17 bases separating them. The CDR3 has 14 residues. CDR3 nucleotide sequence: TGTGCCAGCAGACCGGGAGCCATGGGGAACGAGCAGTACTTC. Translated: CASRPGAMGNEQYF.

The sample holds many counts of this clonotype. J is TRBJ2-1 and V is TRBV20-1; 10 nucleotides match TRBD1. This CDR3 is 14 amino acids long. V was clipped by 6 bases and J by 5 bases; unmatched bases: 7. Germline V lookup: CDR1 DFQATT, CDR2 SNEGSKA (reference sequence). The CDR3 region has the DNA TGCAGTGCGCCCGGGACAGGGGTGAACAATGAGCAGTTCTTC. It codes for CSAPGTGVNNEQFF.

This clonotype was seen repeatedly, ten times or more. The genes are TRBV4-3 and TRBJ1-4, with D maybe TRBD1 (5 bases). Trimming pared 0 bases from V and 7 bases from J, leaving 12 bases between. The CDR3 is made up of 15 amino acids. Looked up from germline, CDR1 is LGHNA and CDR2 is YSLEER. The CDR3 reads CASSQDRGVGEKLFF. The CDR3, as DNA: TGCGCCAGCAGCCAAGATCGGGGGGTGGGTGAAAAACTGTTTTTT.

This clonotype was observed many times. The germline gene is not matched at one end of the junction; a read error may be the cause. The rearrangement links TRBV15 to TRBJ1-5; D perhaps matches TRBD1 (5 bases). The CDR3 spans 12 residues. Germline values: CDR1 LNHNV, CDR2 YYDKDF (reference sequence). CDR3: CATSMQGPSQNF. The CDR3 DNA sequence: TGTGCCACCAGCATGCAGGGCCCGTCCCAGAATTTT.

The sample holds many counts of this clonotype. The chain uses TRBV7-2 and TRBJ1-5; D gene uncertain. The CDR3 length is 14 residues. CDR1 SGHTA and CDR2 FQGNSA come from the germline V gene. V gave up 2 bases and J gave up 5 bases, with 10 bases separating them. CDR3 in amino acids: CASSLRVKDQPQHF. Written as DNA, the CDR3 is TGTGCCAGCAGCTTACGTGTAAAGGATCAGCCCCAGCATTTT.

This clonotype was recorded many times. This sequence joins TRBV12-3 or TRBV12-4 and TRBJ2-5, with D tentatively TRBD1 or TRBD2 (5 bases each). Trimming removed 6 bases from V and 4 bases from J, with 18 bases in between. The CDR3 consists of 15 residues. CDR3 coding DNA: TGTGCCAGCAGAACGGGAAGGGGCACCCGAGAGACCCAGTACTTC. Amino acids: CASRTGRGTRETQYF.

This clonotype was detected a few times. Mismatch with germline at one junction end may stem from a read error. The chain carries TRBV5-1 and TRBJ1-5, with 10 bases aligning to TRBD1. This CDR3 spans 15 amino acids. Per the germline V gene, CDR1 is SGHRS and CDR2 is YFSETQ. CDR3 coding DNA: TGCGCCAGCAGCTTAGCAGGACAGGGGGGTCAGCCCCAGAATTTT. This encodes CASSLAGQGGQPQNF.

This clonotype was observed a handful of times. This chain connects TRBV6-5 to TRBJ2-5; D may be TRBD2 (5 bases). The germline CDR1 and CDR2 sequences are MNHEY and SVGAGI. CDR3 length: 15 amino acids. V dropped 4 bases and J dropped 2 bases, with 14 bases sitting between them. CDR3 loop: CASSLDRGAQETQYF. CDR3 in DNA: TGTGCCAGCAGTTTGGATCGGGGAGCTCAAGAGACCCAGTACTTC.

The chain couples TRBV13 to TRBJ2-7, with D uncertain. The length of the CDR3 is 14 residues. The V and J ends lost 7 bases and 0 bases respectively, with 13 bases between them. In germline, CDR1 is PRHDT, CDR2 FYEKMQ (reference sequence). The CDR3 coding sequence is TGTGCCAGCACCAGGCGCGGCGGCTCCTACGAGCAGTACTTC. Protein: CASTRRGGSYEQYF.